This entry lists 6 T cell receptor beta chains sequenced from one sample in a study of response to subunit inactivated influenza vaccine (dated by TCRdb to the late 2010s). To prepare the library, RT-PCR was applied. Sequencer: Illumina HiSeq 2500. TCRdb reanalyzed the raw reads on its own, using fastp at Q25 for trimming and MiXCR for clone calling, and kept in-frame beta chains. Each CDR3 protein appears once, grouped with its most common genes and DNA. In this sample the table shows roughly 570,000 distinct CDR3 sequences, 12% to 15% of which occur a single time. The ten largest clones add up to 11% of the sample. The sample here was PBMCs from blood, taken roughly 12 days after vaccination. Receptors were obtained from a man over 45 who received an inactivated influenza vaccine. Donor details come from another sample of the same person, matched by shared clones.

V is TRBV28 and J is TRBJ1-2; maybe TRBD1 (5 bases). The CDR3 length is 14 residues. Trimming took 7 bases from V and 7 from J, leaving 19 bases between them. Germline loops: CDR1 MDHEN, CDR2 SYDVKM. The CDR3 DNA follows: TGTGCCAGCACCCCCGGGAGCAGGGAGGGTGGCTACACCTTC. Amino acids: CASTPGSREGGYTF.

This clonotype occurred a few times. The chain is built from TRBV3-1 and TRBJ1-1, with D possibly being TRBD1 (5 bases). This CDR3 region has 15 residues. The ends were cut back, 4 bases at V and 0 bases at J, with 12 bases in the middle. Germline lookup yields CDR1 LGHDT and CDR2 YNNKEL (reference sequence). CDR3 residues: CASSPRQILNTEAFF. CDR3 DNA: TGTGCCAGCAGCCCTCGACAGATATTGAACACTGAAGCTTTCTTT.

DNA of the CDR3: TGTGCCAGCAGCAGCAAAGAAGTCGGGACTAGCGGGAGGGCCATGGCCAAAAACATTCAGTACTTC. Protein: CASSSKEVGTSGRAMAKNIQYF. The chain links TRBV21-1 to TRBJ2-4; the table's D call of TRBD2 was not tested on the DNA. TRBV21-1 is recorded as a pseudogene. The CDR3 loop spans 22 amino acids.

V usage is TRBV15 and J usage is TRBJ2-1; D is uncertain. Looked up from germline, CDR1 is LNHNV and CDR2 is YYDKDF (reference sequence). This CDR3 contains 14 residues. V was pared by 3 bases and J by 3 bases, with 9 bases between. The CDR3 DNA is TGTGCCACCAGCAGTCCCCTTAACTACAATGAGCAGTTCTTC. Its translation is CATSSPLNYNEQFF.

The rearrangement uses TRBV12-3 or TRBV12-4 and TRBJ1-1, with D tentatively TRBD1 (5 bases). V dropped 9 bases and J dropped 1 base, with 12 bases sitting between them. The CDR3 sequence is 13 residues long. The CDR3 nucleotides read TGTGCCAGTAGAGTAGGGACGAACACTGAAGCTTTCTTT. This sequence encodes CASRVGTNTEAFF.

This clonotype was observed a handful of times. The chain couples TRBV29-1 to TRBJ2-7; TRBD2 matches at 12 bases. Trimming took 5 bases from V and 2 from J; bases not matched to a gene: 1. Germline V lookup: CDR1 SQVTM, CDR2 ANQGSEA. The CDR3 length is 13 residues. The CDR3 spells CSVSSGRAYEQYF. CDR3 coding DNA: TGCAGCGTTTCTAGCGGGAGGGCCTACGAGCAGTACTTC.